The rows below give T cell receptor beta chains drawn from one sample of a study of blood T cell repertoires in COVID-19. The repertoire was sequenced with immunoSEQ multiplex PCR; TCRdb's copy has only in-frame clones and lacks some. The sample has almost 200,000 clones; roughly 83% are singletons. Sequencing was done on a sample of peripheral blood. These receptor sequences come from a woman aged 40 to 50 with COVID-19, enrolled during active disease. Both conserved end residues are part of each CDR3. The D gene is left open where the match is weak. A clone size is listed for some rows: how often the clone was seen (once, few, many), or a class if it is expanded.

v_gene	j_gene	d_gene	abundance	CDR3aa	CDR3nt
TRBV9	TRBJ2-1	NA	few	CASAEYNEQFF	TGTGCCAGCGCGGAGTACAATGAGCAGTTCTTC
TRBV5-1	TRBJ1-2	TRBD1	once	CASSWGQVDDYGYTF	TGCGCCAGCAGCTGGGGACAGGTAGACGACTATGGCTACACCTTC
TRBV10-2	TRBJ2-7	NA	NA	CASSRGAASYEQYF	TGCGCCAGCAGCCGCGGGGCCGCCTCCTACGAGCAGTACTTC
TRBV24-1	TRBJ2-1	NA	few	CATSDGSSAYNEQFF	TGTGCCACCAGTGACGGTAGTTCTGCCTACAATGAGCAGTTCTTC
TRBV20-1	TRBJ2-2	NA	NA	CSATNSGELFF	TGCAGTGCTACTAATTCCGGGGAGCTGTTTTTT
TRBV30	TRBJ1-5	TRBD1	NA	CAWSVRGQQPQHF	TGTGCCTGGAGTGTACGGGGACAGCAGCCCCAGCATTTT
TRBV20-1	TRBJ1-6	NA	NA	CSSGTLHF	TGCAGTTCAGGGACACTCCACTTT
TRBV5-1	TRBJ2-5	NA	NA	CASSGGRAWETQYF	TGCGCCAGCAGCGGCGGCAGGGCTTGGGAGACCCAGTACTTC
TRBV7-2	TRBJ2-3	NA	NA	CASSPTTSTDTQYF	TGTGCCAGCAGCCCGACTACTAGCACAGATACGCAGTATTTT
TRBV2	TRBJ2-1	NA	NA	CASSLAALFYNEQFF	TGTGCCAGCAGTCTTGCGGCCTTGTTTTACAATGAGCAGTTCTTC
TRBV5-1	TRBJ1-6	NA	NA	CASKESGGRYSPLHF	TGCGCCAGCAAGGAGTCAGGAGGTCGGTATTCACCCCTCCACTTT
TRBV5-5	TRBJ2-7	TRBD1	NA	CASSFYWDRVYEQYF	TGTGCCAGCAGCTTCTACTGGGACAGAGTTTACGAGCAGTACTTC
TRBV5-1	TRBJ2-7	TRBD2	NA	CASRPSGGGDYEQYF	TGCGCCAGCAGACCATCTGGGGGAGGGGACTACGAGCAGTACTTC
TRBV28	TRBJ1-1	NA	NA	CATKWRDTEAFF	TGTGCCACCAAATGGAGGGACACTGAAGCTTTCTTT
TRBV11-1	TRBJ1-1	NA	few	CASSLESGYTEAFF	TGTGCCAGCAGCTTAGAATCAGGGTACACTGAAGCTTTCTTT
TRBV5-1	TRBJ2-5	NA	NA	CASSNTGIQETQYF	TGCGCCAGCAGCAATACAGGTATCCAAGAGACCCAGTACTTC